Each of the 26 T cell receptor beta chains below was sequenced from the same sample in a study of CD8+ T cells in alopecia areata. The treatment is: oral pan-JAK inhibitor, 5-10 mg twice daily. RNA extraction was followed by reverse transcription into cDNA, which acted as the sequencing template. Libraries were prepared by immunoSEQ multiplex PCR; TCRdb keeps only in-frame clonotypes and omits some of them. The table lists 200,000 or so clones, 58% of them singletons. The sample in question was CD4+ T cells sorted from blood, obtained at week 24, from a patient treated with tofacitinib. The receptors derive from a human donor with alopecia areata.

The V call is TRBV23-1, the J call TRBJ1-2; D gene uncertain. TRBV23-1 is assigned to the ORF class and has an uncertain function. V lost 4 bases and J lost 2, with 14 bases in between. The CDR3 is 15 residues long. CDR3 residues: CASSLSKGPNYGYTF. The CDR3 nucleotides are TGCGCCAGCAGTCTCAGCAAAGGGCCAAACTATGGCTACACCTTC.

The J gene is TRBJ2-4, the V gene TRBV18; 10 bases are a match to TRBD1. The CDR3 consists of 17 residues. The germline gives CDR1 KGHSH, CDR2 LQKENI. V lost 2 bases to trimming and J lost 0 bases; unmatched junction nucleotides: 4. The CDR3 DNA reads as TGTGCCAGCTCACCAGACAGGGGGCCACTAGCCAAAAACATTCAGTACTTC. It is translated as CASSPDRGPLAKNIQYF.

The chain has TRBV30 and TRBJ1-1; no definite D call. Germline CDR1 reads GTSNPN; CDR2 reads SVGIG (reference sequence). Trimming cost V 3 bases and J 0 bases, with 8 bases left between them. This CDR3 contains 13 residues. The CDR3 loop is CAWRRRLNTEAFF. CDR3 nucleotides: TGTGCCTGGAGGAGGCGGCTGAACACTGAAGCTTTCTTT.

This clone appeared many times. J is TRBJ1-4 and V is TRBV7-9; the D gene is possibly TRBD1 (5 bases). This CDR3 has 16 residues. Between the trimmed V and J ends, which lost 0 bases and 4 bases, there was a span of 12 bases. From germline, CDR1 is SEHNR and CDR2 FQNEAQ (reference sequence). The CDR3, as DNA: TGTGCCAGCAGCTTAGCAAGTGGGACTGATAATGAAAAACTGTTTTTT. Encoded protein: CASSLASGTDNEKLFF.

The V and J genes are TRBV5-1 and TRBJ1-2; the D is unclear. V lost 0 bases and J lost 2, with 8 bases in between. From germline, CDR1 is SGHRS and CDR2 YFSETQ. The CDR3 loop spans 14 amino acids. CDR3 residues: CASSLAPPNYGYTF. Here the CDR3 DNA reads TGCGCCAGCAGCTTGGCCCCTCCGAACTATGGCTACACCTTC.

The chain is built from TRBV4-3 and TRBJ2-7; possibly TRBD2 for D (5 bases). Trimming stripped 1 base from V and 2 bases from J, with 15 bases between. Germline V gives CDR1 LGHNA, CDR2 YSLEER. The CDR3 contains 16 residues. CDR3 DNA sequence: TGCGCCAGCAGCCAAGTGCCCAGCGGAGGACCCTACGAGCAGTACTTC. It is translated as CASSQVPSGGPYEQYF.

A note on this clone: The junction and the germline gene differ at one end; a read error may be behind it. The V call is TRBV27, the J call TRBJ2-1; a weak D match, TRBD2 (6 bases). The CDR3 sequence is 12 residues long. Germline-derived CDR1 and CDR2 are MNHEY and SMNVEV (reference sequence). CDR3 DNA: TGTGCCAGCACTACCTATGGGACTCCAAATGTCTTC. Translation: CASTTYGTPNVF.

The table lists this clone with a few counts. V and J are TRBV13 and TRBJ2-1; perhaps D is TRBD1 or TRBD2 (5 bases each). V was pared by 6 bases and J by 7 bases, with 10 bases between. Germline values: CDR1 PRHDT, CDR2 FYEKMQ (reference sequence). The CDR3 length is 12 residues. The CDR3 DNA reads TGTGCCAGCAGTTCAGGGAGAAATGAGCAGTTCTTC. Amino acid sequence: CASSSGRNEQFF.

This clone has a handful of counts. This sequence joins TRBV5-6 and TRBJ1-1; D ambiguous. This CDR3 has 14 residues. Germline V gives CDR1 SGHDT, CDR2 YYEEEE. V shed 0 bases and J shed 7 bases, with 13 bases lying between them. CDR3 protein: CASSLVGRPSEAFF. In DNA form, the CDR3 reads TGTGCCAGCAGCTTGGTTGGGCGCCCCAGTGAAGCTTTCTTT.

This chain connects TRBV5-1 to TRBJ2-7; D is perhaps TRBD2 (6 bases). V shed 2 bases and J shed 3 bases, with 15 bases lying between them. CDR1 and CDR2 (germline): SGHRS, YFSETQ. The CDR3 has 15 residues. The CDR3 DNA sequence: TGCGCCAGCAGCTTCCAGGGCGGGACCCTCTACGAGCAGTACTTC. Its translation is CASSFQGGTLYEQYF.

The table lists this clone with a count of one. This chain connects TRBV7-9 to TRBJ1-1, with D perhaps TRBD1 (6 bases). The germline gives CDR1 SEHNR, CDR2 FQNEAQ (reference sequence). Trimming took 4 bases from V and 4 from J, leaving 16 bases between them. This CDR3 region has 15 residues. The CDR3 sequence is CASSSRSGVPTEAFF. The CDR3 bases are TGTGCCAGCAGCTCAAGATCAGGGGTTCCCACTGAAGCTTTCTTT.

About this clone itself: At one end, the junction sequence differs from germline, possibly due to a read error. The V gene is TRBV10-3, the J gene TRBJ1-1; 8 bases line up with TRBD1. Germline loops: CDR1 ENHRY, CDR2 SYGVKD. CDR3 length equals 16 residues. The CDR3 DNA is TGTGCCAGCAGTTTAGAGCGGACAGGGATGAACACTGAAGCTTTCTTT. Amino acid sequence: CASSLERTGMNTEAFF.

The chain has TRBV27 and TRBJ1-4, with D tentatively TRBD1 (5 bases). With 3 bases removed from V and 2 bases from J, the gap between germline ends came to 19 bases. Per germline, CDR1 MNHEY and CDR2 SMNVEV (reference sequence). There are 18 residues in the CDR3. CDR3 DNA sequence: TGTGCCAGCAGTTTTCGCCGGGGAGGGGTGATGACTAATGAAAAACTGTTTTTT. Its protein is CASSFRRGGVMTNEKLFF.

This rearrangement joins TRBV2 to TRBJ1-1, with a possible D match to TRBD1 (6 bases). Germline CDR1 and CDR2: SNHLY and FYNNEI. The germline V and J ends were trimmed by 6 bases and 3 bases, with 14 bases remaining between them. The CDR3 is made up of 14 amino acids. The CDR3 region has the DNA TGTGCCAGCAGCTTACAGGGTGAGGACACTGAAGCTTTCTTT. It yields the protein CASSLQGEDTEAFF.

V usage is TRBV30 and J usage is TRBJ1-2; no reliable D call. The CDR3 sequence is 12 residues long. Germline CDR1 and CDR2: GTSNPN and SVGIG (reference sequence). V lost 2 bases, J lost 1 base, and 5 bases lay in between. CDR3 region: CAWSPFNYGYTF. The DNA of the CDR3 is TGTGCCTGGAGTCCTTTTAACTATGGCTACACCTTC.

Remarks on this clone: The identical CDR3 is also encoded by other nucleotide sequences in the sample. The chain joins TRBV29-1 to TRBJ1-1; D is perhaps TRBD1 (6 bases). Germline loops: CDR1 SQVTM, CDR2 ANQGSEA. The CDR3 sequence is 13 residues long. The ends were cut back, 4 bases at V and 0 bases at J, with 9 bases in the middle. The CDR3, as DNA: TGCAGCGTTGTGTGGGGGCTGAACACTGAAGCTTTCTTT. This sequence encodes CSVVWGLNTEAFF.

This chain connects TRBV15 to TRBJ1-5; D is unclear. The germline V and J ends were trimmed by 6 bases and 2 bases, with 8 bases remaining between them. The length of the CDR3 is 13 residues. Germline values: CDR1 LNHNV, CDR2 YYDKDF (reference sequence). In DNA, the CDR3 is TGTGCCACCAGGGGTCTACGCAATCAGCCCCAGCATTTT. Encoded protein: CATRGLRNQPQHF.

The CDR3 protein is CASSLTASYEQYF. CDR3 sequence (DNA): TGTGCCAGCAGCCTCACAGCCTCCTACGAGCAGTACTTC. This chain links TRBV9 with TRBJ2-7; D unclear. The CDR3 covers 13 residues. Trimming shortened V by 4 bases and J by 0 bases, and 8 bases separated the two germline ends. The germline V gene has CDR1 SGDLS and CDR2 YYNGEE.

The chain carries TRBV19 and TRBJ1-2; weak D call: TRBD1 (5 bases). This CDR3 contains 14 residues. V was shortened by 3 bases and J by 4 bases, with 12 bases between the two germline ends. CDR1 and CDR2 from the germline V gene are LNHDA and SQIVND (reference sequence). The CDR3 nucleotides read TGTGCCAGTAGTATTCCGACGACAGCCTATGGCTACACCTTC. It translates to CASSIPTTAYGYTF. The full variable domain, completed using reference TRBV19 and TRBJ1-2, is DGGITQSPKYLFRKEGQNVTLSCEQNLNHDAMYWYRQDPGQGLRLIYYSQIVNDFQKGDIAEGYSVSREKKESFPLTVTSAQKNPTAFYLCASSIPTTAYGYTFGSGTRLTVV.

This clone has a handful of counts. The genes are TRBV14 and TRBJ2-1; maybe TRBD2 (5 bases). V lost 4 bases to trimming and J lost 9 bases, with 13 bases between them. CDR1 SGHDN and CDR2 FVKESK come from the germline V gene. This CDR3 comprises 13 residues. The CDR3 region is CASSPDSDTEQFF. As DNA, the CDR3 is TGTGCCAGCAGCCCGGACTCAGATACTGAGCAGTTCTTC.

This clone was seen a handful of times. The chain joins TRBV4-1 to TRBJ2-7; 9 bases match TRBD1. CDR3 length equals 16 residues. Germline V gene sequence: CDR1 MGHRA, CDR2 YSYEKL. V lost 4 bases to trimming and J lost 7 bases; unmatched junction nucleotides: 14. The DNA of the CDR3 is TGCGCCAGCAGCCGAGACGTCGGGACAGGGTCCGGGGAGCAGTACTTC. Translation gives CASSRDVGTGSGEQYF.

The chain joins TRBV29-1 to TRBJ1-1; D not resolved. V was trimmed by 3 bases and J by 0 bases, leaving 11 bases between them. CDR1 is SQVTM and CDR2 is ANQGSEA in the germline V gene. The CDR3 extends over 14 amino acids. The CDR3 reads CSVEGDTMNTEAFF. CDR3 nucleotides: TGCAGCGTTGAGGGCGACACAATGAACACTGAAGCTTTCTTT.

This clone was found a few times. V gene TRBV7-8 combines with J gene TRBJ2-3; unclear D gene. CDR1 SGHVS and CDR2 FQNEAQ come from the germline V gene. The CDR3 runs 15 residues. The V gene lost 1 base and the J gene lost 6 bases, with 14 bases spanning the gap. CDR3 sequence reads: CASSLVRHSGDTQYF. In DNA form, the CDR3 reads TGTGCCAGCAGCTTAGTCCGCCATAGTGGGGATACGCAGTATTTT. Looking up the rest from reference TRBV7-8 and TRBJ2-3 gives the full variable domain: GAGVSQSPRYKVAKRGQDVALRCDPISGHVSLFWYQQALGQGPEFLTYFQNEAQLDKSGLPSDRFFAERPEGSVSTLKIQRTQQEDSAVYLCASSLVRHSGDTQYFGPGTRLTVL.

The chain couples TRBV29-1 to TRBJ1-5; D is unclear. The ends were cut back, 6 bases at V and 6 bases at J, with 15 bases in the middle. Looked up from germline, CDR1 is SQVTM and CDR2 is ANQGSEA. This CDR3 comprises 13 residues. The CDR3 is CSVAPGVGQPQHF. DNA of the CDR3: TGCAGCGTCGCCCCCGGGGTTGGTCAGCCCCAGCATTTT.

This clone has just a few counts. The rearrangement joins TRBV18 to TRBJ2-2; D possibly corresponds to TRBD1 (6 bases). Germline CDR1 is KGHSH and CDR2 is LQKENI. Trimming shortened V by 5 bases and J by 6 bases, and 10 bases separated the two germline ends. CDR3 length equals 13 residues. The CDR3: CASSSDRSGELFF. CDR3 bases: TGTGCCAGCTCATCGGACAGATCCGGGGAGCTGTTTTTT.

The chain carries TRBV9 and TRBJ1-6; the D gene is possibly TRBD1 (5 bases). Germline V gives CDR1 SGDLS, CDR2 YYNGEE. V gave up 1 base and J gave up 9 bases, with 14 bases separating them. The CDR3 extends over 15 amino acids. The CDR3 sequence is CASSVSDGGGSPLHF. The CDR3 bases are TGTGCCAGCAGCGTATCCGATGGCGGGGGTTCACCCCTCCACTTT.